These 30 T cell receptor beta chains were all obtained from the same sample, sequenced in a study of blood T cell repertoires in COVID-19. Sequencing was performed with immunoSEQ multiplex PCR; in TCRdb, only in-frame clones are kept and a portion is missing. Of 65,000 or so clones in the sample, about 85% were seen once. Sequencing was carried out using peripheral blood. These TCRs come from a human donor with acute or convalescent COVID-19. The donor label of this sample is uncertain.

J is TRBJ1-4 and V is TRBV10-3; 7 bases fit TRBD1. Looked up from germline, CDR1 is ENHRY and CDR2 is SYGVKD. The V gene end was trimmed by 0 bases and the J gene end by 15 bases; junction bases not matched to a gene: 19. There are 17 residues in the CDR3. The CDR3 reads CAISESPIGTAGLRVFF. In DNA, the CDR3 is TGTGCCATCAGTGAGTCGCCGATAGGGACAGCGGGCCTTAGGGTGTTTTTT.

The chain links TRBV5-1 to TRBJ1-1, with TRBD1 identical over 7 bases. CDR1 is SGHRS and CDR2 is YFSETQ in the germline V gene. The J segment lost 1 base and the V segment lost 4 bases, leaving 4 bases of the junction unmatched. The length of the CDR3 is 14 residues. The CDR3, as DNA: TGCGCCAGCAGCGTGGGACAGTCGAACACTGAAGCTTTCTTT. This gives the protein CASSVGQSNTEAFF.

The rearrangement uses TRBV3-1 (or the pseudogene TRBV3-2) and TRBJ1-5; 10 nucleotides align to TRBD1. The germline gives CDR1 LGHDT, CDR2 YNNKEL (reference sequence). V lost 8 bases, J lost 6 bases, and 4 bases stayed unmatched. This CDR3 contains 13 residues. The CDR3 DNA is TGTGCCAGCTCCGGGACAGGGGTTCAGCCCCAGCATTTT. Protein sequence: CASSGTGVQPQHF.

As DNA, the CDR3 is TGTGCCAGCAGCTCTTATGGCTACACCTTC. Translation gives CASSSYGYTF. This chain uses TRBV28 with TRBJ1-2; D not resolved. The V gene lost 6 bases and the J gene lost 5 bases, with 4 bases spanning the gap. The CDR3 contains 10 residues. Germline V gives CDR1 MDHEN, CDR2 SYDVKM.

This rearrangement joins TRBV20-1 to TRBJ2-5; D gene uncertain. Germline V gene data show CDR1 as DFQATT and CDR2 as SNEGSKA (reference sequence). The CDR3 contains 10 residues. Trimming pared 6 bases from V and 5 bases from J, leaving 7 bases between. The CDR3 reads CSAVVETQYF. The CDR3 DNA reads TGCAGTGCAGTAGTTGAGACCCAGTACTTC.

This chain links TRBV28 with TRBJ2-7; 8 bases are shared with TRBD1. The germline V gene has CDR1 MDHEN and CDR2 SYDVKM. V shed 7 bases and J 6 bases; nucleotides not matched to a gene: 11. The CDR3 contains 14 residues. The CDR3 nucleotides read TGTGCCAGCACCACAGGGGGGACCGGGCGCGAGCAGTACGTC. Translating gives CASTTGGTGREQYV.

V and J are TRBV9 and TRBJ1-2; possibly TRBD1 for D (5 bases). The germline V gene has CDR1 SGDLS and CDR2 YYNGEE. The CDR3 covers 15 residues. The V and J ends lost 0 bases and 0 bases respectively, with 9 bases between them. CDR3 protein: CASSVEGLANYGYTF. In DNA form, the CDR3 reads TGTGCCAGCAGCGTAGAGGGGTTAGCTAACTATGGCTACACCTTC.

Details on this clone: The sample holds other DNA sequences that translate to the same CDR3. V is TRBV11-2 and J is TRBJ2-7, with D possibly matching TRBD1 (5 bases). Germline-derived CDR1 and CDR2 are SGHAT and FQNNGV. The germline V and J ends were trimmed by 5 bases and 3 bases, with 8 bases remaining between them. This CDR3 is built from 12 residues. The CDR3 region has the DNA TGTGCCAGCAGCCCTACAGGCTACGAGCAGTACGTC. Protein sequence: CASSPTGYEQYV.

V is TRBV25-1 and J is TRBJ1-2, with 12 bases identical to TRBD1. J gave up 0 bases and V 3 bases, and 8 bases lay outside the gene matches. The CDR3 consists of 18 residues. CDR1 and CDR2 from the germline V gene are MGHDK and SYGVNS. CDR3 in DNA: TGTGCCAGCAGTGAGGCTCCGGGACAGGGGGCCCCTAACTATGGCTACACCTTC. It specifies CASSEAPGQGAPNYGYTF.

The CDR3 sequence is CASSADRVAFDEQFF. CDR3 bases: TGTGCCAGCAGTGCAGACAGGGTTGCGTTCGATGAGCAGTTCTTC. V gene TRBV27 combines with J gene TRBJ2-1, with 7 bases matching TRBD1. CDR1 is MNHEY and CDR2 is SMNVEV in the germline V gene (reference sequence). There are 15 residues in the CDR3. Trimming cost V 5 bases and J 8 bases; bases outside gene matches: 12.

V usage is TRBV10-1 and J usage is TRBJ2-3; 11 bases line up with TRBD2. The length of the CDR3 is 16 residues. Germline-derived CDR1 and CDR2 are WNHNN and SYGVQD (reference sequence). With 0 bases clipped from V and 4 bases from J, the junction kept 3 bases outside the gene matches. CDR3 in amino acids: CASSESTSGGADTQYF. CDR3 DNA sequence: TGCGCCAGCAGTGAGTCCACTAGCGGGGGAGCAGATACGCAGTATTTT.

There are a few counts of this clone. The rearrangement uses TRBV4-2 and TRBJ1-2, with 8 bases identical to TRBD1. CDR3 length: 15 amino acids. With 1 base clipped from V and 4 bases from J, the junction kept 5 bases outside the gene matches. In germline, CDR1 is LGHNA, CDR2 YNFKEQ. Here the CDR3 reads CASSQAGTGVYGYTF. CDR3 nucleotides: TGTGCCAGCAGCCAAGCCGGGACAGGAGTCTATGGCTACACCTTC.

This chain uses TRBV4-1 with TRBJ2-5; 9 nucleotides agree with TRBD2. Germline CDR1 and CDR2: MGHRA and YSYEKL. The ends lost 3 bases at V and 5 bases at J; junction bases unmatched: 16. The CDR3 length is 18 residues. CDR3 sequence reads: CASSQPLAGFGRGETQYF. CDR3 nucleotides: TGCGCCAGCAGCCAGCCCCTAGCGGGGTTCGGGCGGGGGGAGACCCAGTACTTC.

The V and J genes are TRBV6-4 and TRBJ2-1; 7 positions agree with TRBD2. The ends lost 0 bases at V and 9 bases at J; junction bases unmatched: 5. CDR1 is MRHNA, CDR2 SNTAGT, per germline. This CDR3 is 14 amino acids long. The CDR3 here is CASSDSTSPREQFF. Here the CDR3 DNA reads TGTGCCAGCAGTGACTCGACTAGCCCCCGTGAGCAGTTCTTC.

V and J are TRBV6-4 and TRBJ2-1, with D perhaps TRBD2 (5 bases). The CDR3 is 12 residues long. Germline CDR1 and CDR2: MRHNA and SNTAGT. The germline V and J ends were trimmed by 6 bases and 7 bases, with 10 bases remaining between them. CDR3 in amino acids: CASRGTGNEQFF. CDR3 in DNA: TGTGCCAGCAGGGGAACGGGGAATGAGCAGTTCTTC.

The CDR3 coding sequence is TGTGCCAGCGGACAGAACTACGAGCAGTACGTC. Encoded protein: CASGQNYEQYV. The gene calls are TRBV21-1 and TRBJ2-7; the table's D call of TRBD1 was not tested on the DNA. TRBV21-1 is annotated as a pseudogene. The CDR3 is made up of 11 amino acids.

The chain combines TRBV20-1 with TRBJ2-1, with TRBD2 identical over 14 bases. This CDR3 is built from 16 residues. V lost 3 bases, J lost 4 bases, and 5 bases stayed unmatched. Germline CDR1 reads DFQATT; CDR2 reads SNEGSKA (reference sequence). This chain's CDR3 is CSASRLAGGSYNEQFF. The DNA for the CDR3 is TGCAGTGCTAGTCGACTAGCGGGAGGGTCATACAATGAGCAGTTCTTC.

V is TRBV5-1 and J is TRBJ2-1; a possible D gene is TRBD1 (5 bases). The germline gives CDR1 SGHRS, CDR2 YFSETQ. The CDR3 runs 15 residues. V dropped 0 bases and J dropped 8 bases, with 15 bases sitting between them. For the CDR3, the DNA is TGCGCCAGCAGCTTGGTTCAACAGGCAACGGATGAGCAGTTCTTC. Its protein is CASSLVQQATDEQFF.

Here the CDR3 DNA reads TGCAGCGTTGTGTTTCGGGTCACCACAGATACGCAGTATTTT. Its protein is CSVVFRVTTDTQYF. The genes are TRBV29-1 and TRBJ2-3; D gene ambiguous. The CDR3 extends over 14 amino acids. Trimming cost V 4 bases and J 2 bases, with 13 bases left between them. CDR1 is SQVTM and CDR2 is ANQGSEA in the germline V gene.

V usage is TRBV29-1 and J usage is TRBJ2-2; TRBD1 matches 8 bases. The V gene's germline CDR1 is SQVTM and CDR2 ANQGSEA. This CDR3 spans 14 amino acids. The V segment lost 7 bases and the J segment 4 bases; nucleotides outside the gene matches: 8. The CDR3 sequence is CSGGQGSGTGELFF. For the CDR3, the DNA is TGCAGCGGCGGACAGGGCTCGGGCACCGGGGAGCTGTTTTTT.

V is TRBV28 and J is TRBJ1-2; TRBD1 aligns across 7 bases. V dropped 10 bases and J dropped 6; count of bases not matched to a gene: 14. This CDR3 is built from 14 residues. CDR1 and CDR2 from the germline V gene are MDHEN and SYDVKM. The CDR3 region has the DNA TGTGCCATAGACCGTCTACAGGGGATGGATGGCTACACCTTC. This encodes CAIDRLQGMDGYTF.

V is TRBV12-2 and J is TRBJ2-3; TRBD2 is the table's D call, not checked against the DNA. TRBV12-2 constitutes a pseudogene. The CDR3 is 16 amino acids. As DNA, the CDR3 is TGTGCAAGTCGCTTAAGGGCGGGGGGGTACACAGATACGCAGTATTTT. This sequence encodes CASRLRAGGYTDTQYF.

The chain is built from TRBV6-1 and TRBJ2-3, with D maybe TRBD1 (6 bases). V lost 0 bases and J lost 1, with 11 bases in between. Germline CDR1 MNHNS, CDR2 SASEGT. The CDR3 has 16 residues. The CDR3 DNA reads as TGTGCCAGCAGTGAAGCGCATCACAGGGGCACAGATACGCAGTATTTT. Translating gives CASSEAHHRGTDTQYF.

This rearrangement joins TRBV10-2 to TRBJ1-5; D possibly corresponds to TRBD1 (5 bases). The CDR3 loop spans 13 amino acids. Germline lookup yields CDR1 WSHSY and CDR2 SAAADI. V was shortened by 6 bases and J by 4 bases, with 10 bases between the two germline ends. In DNA form, the CDR3 reads TGCGCCAGCAGAGGGGATTCAAATCAGCCCCAGCATTTT. Protein product: CASRGDSNQPQHF.

The rearrangement joins TRBV27 to TRBJ2-5; 7 nucleotides align to TRBD2. From germline, CDR1 is MNHEY and CDR2 SMNVEV (reference sequence). There are 14 residues in the CDR3. Losses at the gene ends were 8 bases for V and 7 bases for J; bases not matched to a gene: 13. CDR3 DNA: TGTGCCAGCCTCAGCAGGTGGGAGGGAGGGACCCAGTACTTC. Protein sequence: CASLSRWEGGTQYF.

The rearrangement uses TRBV7-2 and TRBJ2-3; the D gene is possibly TRBD2 (6 bases). This CDR3 is built from 14 residues. Germline V gene sequence: CDR1 SGHTA, CDR2 FQGNSA. Deletions cut 4 bases from V and 7 bases from J, with 15 bases between. The CDR3 reads CASSSLLEGNTQYF. Written as DNA, the CDR3 is TGTGCCAGCAGCTCCCTATTGGAGGGAAATACGCAGTATTTT.

V usage is TRBV20-1 and J usage is TRBJ2-1; 11 bases align to TRBD2. The V and J ends lost 3 bases and 13 bases, in that order; junction bases with no gene match: 11. CDR1 and CDR2 (germline): DFQATT, SNEGSKA (reference sequence). The CDR3 runs 14 residues. CDR3 region: CSASSETSGKGQFF. The DNA of the CDR3 is TGCAGTGCTAGTTCGGAGACTAGCGGGAAGGGTCAGTTCTTC.

The chain combines TRBV28 with TRBJ1-4; 7 positions match TRBD1. Germline V gene data show CDR1 as MDHEN and CDR2 as SYDVKM. The CDR3 totals 16 residues. Trimming cost V 2 bases and J 3 bases; bases outside gene matches: 6. The CDR3 DNA follows: TGTGCCAGCAGTTTAGCTGACAGGGCCGCTAATGAAAAACTGTTTTTT. Amino acid sequence: CASSLADRAANEKLFF.

This clone has just one count. The rearrangement joins TRBV11-1 to TRBJ1-2, with 8 bases fitting TRBD1. This CDR3 is built from 13 residues. Looked up from germline, CDR1 is SGHAT and CDR2 is FQDESV (reference sequence). The junction had 7 bases not matched to a gene; V was cut back by 5 bases and J by 8 bases. The CDR3 DNA reads as TGTGCCAGCAGCCGGACAGGGAGTAAAGGCTACACCTTC. It is translated as CASSRTGSKGYTF. The variable domain in full, completed from reference TRBV11-1 and TRBJ1-2, reads EAEVAQSPRYKITEKSQAVAFWCDPISGHATLYWYRQILGQGPELLVQFQDESVVDDSQLPKDRFSAERLKGVDSTLKIQPAELGDSAMYLCASSRTGSKGYTFGSGTRLTVV.

The CDR3 loop reads CASSDEGQGYDEQFF. In DNA, the CDR3 is TGCGCCAGCAGTGACGAGGGACAGGGTTACGATGAGCAGTTCTTC. The V gene is TRBV10-1, the J gene TRBJ2-1, with 9 bases fitting TRBD1. CDR1 WNHNN and CDR2 SYGVQD come from the germline V gene (reference sequence). This CDR3 spans 15 amino acids. V gave up 3 bases and J gave up 8 bases; unmatched junction bases: 8.